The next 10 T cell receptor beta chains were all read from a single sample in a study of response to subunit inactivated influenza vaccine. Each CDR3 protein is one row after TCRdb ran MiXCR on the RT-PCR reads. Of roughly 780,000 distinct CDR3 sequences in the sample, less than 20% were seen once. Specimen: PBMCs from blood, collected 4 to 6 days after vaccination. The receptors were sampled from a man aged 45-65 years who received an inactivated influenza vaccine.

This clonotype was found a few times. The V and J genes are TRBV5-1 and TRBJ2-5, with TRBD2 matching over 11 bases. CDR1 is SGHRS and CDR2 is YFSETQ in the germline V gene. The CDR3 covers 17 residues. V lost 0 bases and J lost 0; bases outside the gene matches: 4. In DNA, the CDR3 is TGCGCCAGCAGCTTGGAGGGACTAGCGGAGTACCAAGAGACCCAGTACTTC. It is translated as CASSLEGLAEYQETQYF.

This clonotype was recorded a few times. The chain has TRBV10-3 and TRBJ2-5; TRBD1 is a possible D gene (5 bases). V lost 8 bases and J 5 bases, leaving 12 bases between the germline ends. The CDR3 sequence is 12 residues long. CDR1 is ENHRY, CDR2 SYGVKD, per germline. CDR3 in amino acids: CAIGQGRETQYF. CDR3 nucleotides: TGTGCCATCGGGCAGGGTAGGGAGACCCAGTACTTC.

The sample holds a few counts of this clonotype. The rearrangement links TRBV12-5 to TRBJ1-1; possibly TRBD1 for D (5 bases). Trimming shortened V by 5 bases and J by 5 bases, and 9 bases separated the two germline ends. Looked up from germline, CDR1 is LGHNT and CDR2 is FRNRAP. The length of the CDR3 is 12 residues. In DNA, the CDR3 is TGTGCTAGTGGTCCCGACAGTACTGAAGCTTTCTTT. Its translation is CASGPDSTEAFF.

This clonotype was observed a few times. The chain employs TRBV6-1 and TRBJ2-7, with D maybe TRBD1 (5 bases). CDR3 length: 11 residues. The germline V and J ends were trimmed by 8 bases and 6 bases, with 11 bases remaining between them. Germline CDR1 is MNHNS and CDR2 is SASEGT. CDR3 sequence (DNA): TGTGCCAGCTTATTAGGGGCCGAGCAGTACTTC. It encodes CASLLGAEQYF.

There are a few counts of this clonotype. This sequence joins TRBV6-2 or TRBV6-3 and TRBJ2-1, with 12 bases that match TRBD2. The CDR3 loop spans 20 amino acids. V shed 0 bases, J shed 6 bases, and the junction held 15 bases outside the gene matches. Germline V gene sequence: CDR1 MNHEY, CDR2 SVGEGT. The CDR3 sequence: CASSYSETSGSKLVRNEQFF. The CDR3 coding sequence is TGTGCCAGCAGTTACTCAGAGACTAGCGGGAGTAAGTTGGTACGCAATGAGCAGTTCTTC.

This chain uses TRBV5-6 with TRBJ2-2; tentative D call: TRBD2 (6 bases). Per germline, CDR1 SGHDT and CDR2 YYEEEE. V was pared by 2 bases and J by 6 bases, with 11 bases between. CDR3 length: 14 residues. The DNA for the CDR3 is TGTGCCAGCAGCTTATTTGGGGAGGCCGGGGAGCTGTTTTTT. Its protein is CASSLFGEAGELFF.

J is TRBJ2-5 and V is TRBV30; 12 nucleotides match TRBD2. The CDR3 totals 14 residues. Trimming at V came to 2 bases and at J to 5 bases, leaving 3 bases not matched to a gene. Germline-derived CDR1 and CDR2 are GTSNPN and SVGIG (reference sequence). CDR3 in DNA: TGTGCCTGGAGTTATACTAGCGGGAGGGAGACCCAGTACTTC. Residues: CAWSYTSGRETQYF.

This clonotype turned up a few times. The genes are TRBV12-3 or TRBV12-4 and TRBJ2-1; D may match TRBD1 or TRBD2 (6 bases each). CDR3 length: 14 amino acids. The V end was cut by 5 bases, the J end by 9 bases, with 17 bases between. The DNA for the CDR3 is TGTGCCAGCAGTCAAACCTTGGGGGGCACTGAGCAGTTCTTC. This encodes CASSQTLGGTEQFF.

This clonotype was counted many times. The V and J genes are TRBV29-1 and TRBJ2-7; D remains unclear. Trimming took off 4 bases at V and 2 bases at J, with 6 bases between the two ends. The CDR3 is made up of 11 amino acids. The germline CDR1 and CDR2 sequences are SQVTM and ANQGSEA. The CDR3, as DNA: TGCAGCGTTGTGGATACCTACGAGCAGTACTTC. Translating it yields CSVVDTYEQYF.

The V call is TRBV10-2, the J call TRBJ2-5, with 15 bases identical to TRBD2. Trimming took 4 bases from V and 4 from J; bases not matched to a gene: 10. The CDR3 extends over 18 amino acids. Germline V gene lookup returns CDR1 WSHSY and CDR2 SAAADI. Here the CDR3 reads CASSVSRTSGGVGETQYF. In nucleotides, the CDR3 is TGCGCCAGCAGTGTCTCCCGGACTAGCGGGGGGGTAGGAGAGACCCAGTACTTC.